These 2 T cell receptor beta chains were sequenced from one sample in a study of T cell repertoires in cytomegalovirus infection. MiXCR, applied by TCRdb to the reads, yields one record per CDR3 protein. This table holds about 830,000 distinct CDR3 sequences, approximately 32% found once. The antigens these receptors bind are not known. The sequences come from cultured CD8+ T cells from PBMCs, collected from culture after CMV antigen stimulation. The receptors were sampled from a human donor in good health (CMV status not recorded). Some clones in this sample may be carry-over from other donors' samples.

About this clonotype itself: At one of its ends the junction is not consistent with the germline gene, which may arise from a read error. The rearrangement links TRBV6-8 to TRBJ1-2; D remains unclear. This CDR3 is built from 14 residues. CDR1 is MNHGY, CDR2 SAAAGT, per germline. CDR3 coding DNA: TGTGCCAGTAGTTACGCAGGACCGCTCTATGGCTACACCTTC. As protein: CASSYAGPLYGYTF.

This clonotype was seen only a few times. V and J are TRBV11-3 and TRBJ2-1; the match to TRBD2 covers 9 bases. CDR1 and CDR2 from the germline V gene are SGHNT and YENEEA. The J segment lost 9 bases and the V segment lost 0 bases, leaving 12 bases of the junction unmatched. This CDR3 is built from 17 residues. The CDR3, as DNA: TGTGCCAGCAGCTTAGATGGTTCAGCGGGGGGCCTCGGTGAGCAGTTCTTC. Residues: CASSLDGSAGGLGEQFF.